Here is one T cell receptor (beta chain) with its context. Its antigen is not known. The CDR3 sequence is 13 residues long. After removal of 6 bases from V and 6 bases from J, the junction contained 6 bases not matched to a gene. Germline-derived CDR1 and CDR2 are MNHEY and SMNVEV (reference sequence). The data stem from a study of shared clonotypes between healthy human individuals. Study findings and constraints: Clonotype sharing among donors was thought likely to change with sequencing depth.

Naive CD8 cells were CD45RO-negative, positively selected for CCR7, excluding terminally differentiated effector memory CD45RA+ cells. HIV-negative, healthy adults without recent acute infections or vaccinations were the donors. In the authors' workflow: Sequence data from immunoSEQ were junction-only and lacked quality scores; consequently, filtering differed. Some clones are missing from TCRdb's copy, which holds only in-frame ones; the method was immunoSEQ multiplex PCR. Clone size and the V and J calls come from that table; the DNA yielded D and trimming. The sample holds more than 2 million clones, over 85% seen once.

This clonotype originated in a man between 18 and 29 years old in good health. Some clones in this sample may be carry-over from other donors' samples. The rearrangement joins TRBV27 to TRBJ2-7; 9 bases are a match to TRBD1. Sequenced input: naive CD8+ T cells from PBMCs. CDR3: CASSPGTGFEQYF. The CDR3, as DNA: TGTGCCAGCAGCCCAGGGACAGGGTTCGAGCAGTACTTC.